The 23 T cell receptor beta chains below were found in one sample sequenced in a study of metastatic and nonmetastatic thyroid tumors. TCRdb re-called the PCR reads via MiXCR. The profile shows approximately 16,000 clones, around an eighth of them singletons. No treatment of any kind had been given to any patient before thyroid surgery. Sequenced input: tumor tissue. The receptors come from a female donor with papillary thyroid cancer or a benign thyroid nodule (not recorded which). Some clones in this sample may be carry-over from other donors' samples.

This clone was seen many times. V is TRBV11-3 and J is TRBJ2-1; the D gene is possibly TRBD1 (6 bases). CDR3 size: 13 residues. Germline V gene sequence: CDR1 SGHNT, CDR2 YENEEA. With 5 bases removed from V and 10 bases from J, the gap between germline ends came to 15 bases. CDR3: CASSAGLRGEQFF. CDR3 DNA: TGTGCCAGCAGCGCAGGACTTAGGGGGGAGCAGTTCTTC.

This clone was counted at least ten times. The chain employs TRBV6-2 or TRBV6-3 and TRBJ1-3; 10 bases line up with TRBD1. V lost 0 bases and J lost 4; bases outside the gene matches: 6. The germline CDR1 and CDR2 sequences are MNHEY and SVGEGT. The CDR3 sequence is 17 residues long. The CDR3 loop is CASSYSDRGRFGNTIYF. CDR3 nucleotide sequence: TGTGCCAGCAGTTACTCCGACAGGGGGCGCTTCGGAAACACCATATATTTT.

This clone is medium-sized within its sample. The chain joins TRBV6-1 to TRBJ2-7; 9 nucleotides match TRBD1. The V and J ends lost 6 bases and 3 bases, in that order; junction bases with no gene match: 6. From germline, CDR1 is MNHNS and CDR2 SASEGT. The CDR3 contains 14 residues. DNA of the CDR3: TGTGCCAGCAGACAGGACAGGGGAGGCTACGAGCAGTACTTC. Encoded protein: CASRQDRGGYEQYF.

The table lists this clone with many counts. The chain combines TRBV7-8 with TRBJ1-6, with 7 bases aligning to TRBD1. This CDR3 region has 16 residues. The V gene's germline CDR1 is SGHVS and CDR2 FQNEAQ. Trimming cost V 0 bases and J 7 bases; bases outside gene matches: 6. The DNA of the CDR3 is TGTGCCAGCAGCTTAGCTCTGACAGGGCGGAATTCACCCCTCCACTTT. This encodes CASSLALTGRNSPLHF.

Many counts were recorded for this clone. The DNA of the CDR3 is TGTGCCAGTAGATCGGGGGGCGCATCGAACACTGAAGCTTTCTTT. Translation: CASRSGGASNTEAFF. The rearrangement links TRBV19 to TRBJ1-1; weak D call: TRBD1 (6 bases). The CDR3 is 15 residues long. Germline lookup yields CDR1 LNHDA and CDR2 SQIVND (reference sequence). Deletions cut 6 bases from V and 1 base from J, with 15 bases between.

This chain joins TRBV5-1 and TRBJ1-2, with 9 positions matching TRBD1. Germline values: CDR1 SGHRS, CDR2 YFSETQ. After removal of 4 bases from V and 6 bases from J, the junction contained 1 base not matched to a gene. The CDR3 has 12 amino acids. The DNA of the CDR3 is TGCGCCAGCAGCAGGGACAGGGATGGCTACACCTTC. Translated: CASSRDRDGYTF.

Many counts were recorded for this clone. J is TRBJ2-1 and V is TRBV5-1, with D possibly TRBD1 on 6 matching bases. Germline V CDR1 and CDR2: SGHRS, YFSETQ. The CDR3 contains 16 residues. Trimming left V 6 bases short and J 3 bases short, with 19 bases between. The CDR3 sequence: CASTPGVGSFYNEQFF. CDR3 DNA: TGCGCCAGCACTCCAGGGGTCGGTTCTTTCTACAATGAGCAGTTCTTC. The full variable domain, its missing parts supplied by reference TRBV5-1 and TRBJ2-1, is KAGVTQTPRYLIKTRGQQVTLSCSPISGHRSVSWYQQTPGQGLQFLFEYFSETQRNKGNFPGRFSGRQFSNSRSEMNVSTLELGDSALYLCASTPGVGSFYNEQFFGPGTRLTVL.

V gene TRBV5-1 combines with J gene TRBJ1-2; maybe TRBD1 (6 bases). The CDR3 contains 14 residues. Looked up from germline, CDR1 is SGHRS and CDR2 is YFSETQ. V was trimmed by 0 bases and J by 4 bases, leaving 10 bases between them. For the CDR3, the DNA is TGCGCCAGCAGCTTGGGGACAGACGTCTATGGCTACACCTTC. Translating gives CASSLGTDVYGYTF.

To note about this clone: With a much larger clone just one base away, this may be a read error. The V and J genes are TRBV12-3 or TRBV12-4 and TRBJ2-7; no definite D call. Trimming removed 5 bases at V and 3 bases at J, with 14 bases between. The CDR3 runs 14 residues. The CDR3 DNA sequence: TGTGCCAGCAGTCTTGGATGGAAAAACTACGAGCAGTACTTC. This codes for CASSLGWKNYEQYF.

This clone has at least ten counts. The same CDR3 arises from other DNA sequences in this sample as well. The chain has TRBV6-1 and TRBJ1-2; 9 bases are shared with TRBD1. Germline V gene data show CDR1 as MNHNS and CDR2 as SASEGT. The V gene end was trimmed by 3 bases and the J gene end by 9 bases; junction bases not matched to a gene: 8. CDR3 length equals 14 residues. The CDR3 sequence is CASSEVGQGTSYTF. Here the CDR3 DNA reads TGTGCCAGCAGTGAGGTGGGACAGGGAACTAGCTACACCTTC.

In its sample, this clone was seen many times. The J gene is TRBJ1-3, the V gene TRBV3-1; D is uncertain. CDR1 and CDR2 (germline): LGHDT, YNNKEL (reference sequence). V dropped 5 bases and J dropped 0 bases, with 8 bases sitting between them. The CDR3 spans 14 residues. The CDR3, as DNA: TGTGCCAGCAGCTACCAATACTCTGGAAACACCATATATTTT. As protein: CASSYQYSGNTIYF.

Judged by abundance, this clone is large. This rearrangement joins TRBV20-1 to TRBJ2-1, with 8 bases lining up with TRBD2. Per germline, CDR1 DFQATT and CDR2 SNEGSKA (reference sequence). The V gene end was trimmed by 0 bases and the J gene end by 2 bases; junction bases not matched to a gene: 6. This CDR3 has 16 amino acids. The CDR3 loop is CSARDGSGRPYNEQFF. CDR3 sequence (DNA): TGCAGTGCTAGAGATGGGAGCGGGAGACCCTACAATGAGCAGTTCTTC.

This clone was observed many times. This rearrangement joins TRBV20-1 to TRBJ2-1, with D tentatively TRBD2 (5 bases). V was cut by 0 bases and J by 5 bases, with 20 bases left in between. CDR3 length equals 17 residues. Germline-derived CDR1 and CDR2 are DFQATT and SNEGSKA (reference sequence). In DNA, the CDR3 is TGCAGTGCTAGAGATTTTTCCCCCCTGAGCGGAAACAATGAGCAGTTCTTC. Translating it yields CSARDFSPLSGNNEQFF.

V is TRBV12-3 or TRBV12-4 and J is TRBJ2-3, with D possibly being TRBD2 (5 bases). Trimming pared 6 bases from V and 2 bases from J, leaving 12 bases between. The CDR3 length is 14 residues. The CDR3 spells CASRDFSHTDTQYF. The CDR3 coding sequence is TGTGCCAGCAGGGACTTTTCCCACACAGATACGCAGTATTTT.

This clone was counted ten times or more. The rearrangement links TRBV12-3 or TRBV12-4 to TRBJ1-2; a possible D gene is TRBD1 (5 bases). This CDR3 comprises 15 residues. Trimming took 7 bases from V and 8 from J, leaving 23 bases between them. CDR3 region: CASNGGDGRQGGYTF. The DNA of the CDR3 is TGTGCCAGCAACGGTGGGGACGGGCGCCAGGGCGGCTACACCTTC.

This clone appeared a few times. With a much larger clone just one base away, this may be a read error. The same CDR3 also results from other DNA sequences found in this sample. The gene calls are TRBV20-1 and TRBJ2-5, with D possibly TRBD2 on 6 matching bases. V was clipped by 3 bases and J by 5 bases, with 16 bases between them. Per germline, CDR1 DFQATT and CDR2 SNEGSKA (reference sequence). This CDR3 is built from 14 residues. DNA of the CDR3: TGCAGTGCTAGCCTCGGGACTCCAAAGGAGACCCAGTACTTC. It encodes CSASLGTPKETQYF.

This clone was counted between two and nine times. This chain uses TRBV28 with TRBJ1-5, with TRBD1 as a possible D gene (5 bases). This CDR3 is built from 16 residues. Germline CDR1 and CDR2: MDHEN and SYDVKM. V dropped 2 bases and J dropped 4 bases, with 15 bases sitting between them. For the CDR3, the DNA is TGTGCCAGCAGTTTAGAGGGACCCCTGGGGAATCAGCCCCAGCATTTT. Encoded protein: CASSLEGPLGNQPQHF. The full variable domain, rest sourced from reference TRBV28 and TRBJ1-5, is DVKVTQSSRYLVKRTGEKVFLECVQDMDHENMFWYRQDPGLGLRLIYFSYDVKMKEKGDIPEGYSVSREKKERFSLILESASTNQTSMYLCASSLEGPLGNQPQHFGDGTRLSIL.

In its sample, this clone was seen many times. This chain uses TRBV24-1 with TRBJ1-2; 8 positions match TRBD1. This CDR3 has 13 amino acids. J was trimmed by 8 bases and V by 8 bases; bases with no gene match: 9. The V gene's germline CDR1 is KGHDR and CDR2 SFDVKD. CDR3 loop: CATTAGQGGGYTF. CDR3 in DNA: TGTGCCACCACCGCCGGACAGGGAGGGGGCTACACCTTC.

This chain links TRBV20-1 with TRBJ2-7, with TRBD2 matching 13 bases. Trimming at V came to 5 bases and at J to 6 bases, leaving 13 bases not matched to a gene. This CDR3 is 16 amino acids long. The germline CDR1 and CDR2 sequences are DFQATT and SNEGSKA (reference sequence). CDR3 protein: CSAPRTSGSPEGEQYF. For the CDR3, the DNA is TGCAGTGCTCCCCGGACTAGCGGGAGTCCCGAAGGCGAGCAGTACTTC.

By share, this clone counts as medium-sized. V is TRBV3-1 and J is TRBJ1-2; D is perhaps TRBD1 (5 bases). The germline V and J ends were trimmed by 1 base and 4 bases, with 13 bases remaining between them. This CDR3 is 15 amino acids long. Germline V gene lookup returns CDR1 LGHDT and CDR2 YNNKEL (reference sequence). The CDR3 reads CASSQGAGTIYGYTF. The CDR3 coding sequence is TGTGCCAGCAGCCAAGGGGCAGGGACCATCTATGGCTACACCTTC.

This clone was seen many times. The gene calls are TRBV5-4 and TRBJ2-7; D uncertain. Looked up from germline, CDR1 is SGHNT and CDR2 is YYREEE (reference sequence). The CDR3 spans 14 residues. V was pared by 0 bases and J by 3 bases, with 10 bases between. The chain's CDR3 is CASSLVGSHYEQYF. CDR3 coding DNA: TGTGCCAGCAGCTTGGTGGGCAGCCACTACGAGCAGTACTTC.

This clone was counted at least ten times. The chain is built from TRBV19 and TRBJ2-2, with TRBD2 matching over 12 bases. The CDR3 consists of 15 residues. V lost 5 bases and J lost 8; bases outside the gene matches: 6. The germline CDR1 and CDR2 sequences are LNHDA and SQIVND (reference sequence). DNA for the CDR3: TGTGCCAGTAGTTTGACTAGCGGGAGAGGAGGGGAGCTGTTTTTT. Its translation: CASSLTSGRGGELFF.

This clone was seen more than once but under ten times. The gene calls are TRBV28 and TRBJ1-6, with D unresolved. The ends were cut back, 1 base at V and 5 bases at J, with 9 bases in the middle. The germline CDR1 and CDR2 sequences are MDHEN and SYDVKM. The CDR3 is made up of 15 amino acids. CDR3 residues: CASSLYQPNNSPLHF. CDR3 sequence (DNA): TGTGCCAGCAGTTTATACCAGCCTAATAATTCACCCCTCCACTTT.